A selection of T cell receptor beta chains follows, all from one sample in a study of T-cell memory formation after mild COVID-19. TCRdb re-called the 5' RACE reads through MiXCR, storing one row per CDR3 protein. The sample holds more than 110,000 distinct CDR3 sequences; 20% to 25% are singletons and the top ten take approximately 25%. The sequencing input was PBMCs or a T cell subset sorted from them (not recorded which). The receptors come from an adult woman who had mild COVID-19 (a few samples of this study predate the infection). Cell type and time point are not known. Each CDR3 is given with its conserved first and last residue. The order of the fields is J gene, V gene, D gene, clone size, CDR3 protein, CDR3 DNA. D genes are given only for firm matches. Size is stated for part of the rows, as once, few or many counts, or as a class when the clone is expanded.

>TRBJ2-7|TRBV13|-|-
CASRPSGDPREQYF
TGTGCCAGCAGACCATCCGGGGACCCTCGGGAGCAGTACTTC
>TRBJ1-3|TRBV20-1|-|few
CSARDGTSSGNTIYF
TGCAGTGCTAGAGACGGCACAAGCTCTGGAAACACCATATATTTT
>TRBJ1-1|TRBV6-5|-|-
CASSYSSVGTEAFF
TGTGCCAGCAGTTACTCGTCCGTGGGGACTGAAGCTTTCTTT
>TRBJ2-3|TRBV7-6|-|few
CASSLDSGPDTQYF
TGTGCCAGCAGCTTAGACTCCGGGCCAGATACGCAGTATTTT
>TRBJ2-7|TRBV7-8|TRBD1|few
CASSPGGQGAFYEQYF
TGTGCCAGCAGCCCCGGGGGACAGGGGGCATTCTACGAGCAGTACTTC
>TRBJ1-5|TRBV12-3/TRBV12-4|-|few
CASSWGDPYQPQHF
TGTGCCAGCAGTTGGGGGGACCCCTATCAGCCCCAGCATTTT
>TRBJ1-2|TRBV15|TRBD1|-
CATSRERQGARYGYTF
TGTGCCACCAGCAGAGAGAGACAGGGGGCGCGTTATGGCTACACCTTC
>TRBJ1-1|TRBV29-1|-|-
CSVVGETEAFF
TGCAGCGTTGTAGGAGAAACTGAAGCTTTCTTT
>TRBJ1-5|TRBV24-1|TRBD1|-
CATSESGTGAVFYQPQHF
TGTGCCACCAGTGAATCCGGGACAGGGGCGGTTTTTTATCAGCCCCAGCATTTT
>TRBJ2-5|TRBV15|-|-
CATGTRGGQETQYF
TGTGCCACCGGCACGAGGGGCGGGCAAGAGACCCAGTACTTC
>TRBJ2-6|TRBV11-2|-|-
CASSDRGGGGANVLTF
TGTGCCAGCAGCGATCGTGGGGGCGGTGGGGCCAACGTCCTGACTTTC
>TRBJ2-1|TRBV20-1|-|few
CSARDPTPLSGPAYNEQFF
TGCAGTGCTAGAGATCCGACTCCACTTAGCGGTCCTGCCTACAATGAGCAGTTCTTC
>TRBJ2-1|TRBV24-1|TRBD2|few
CATSDSPAGDHEQFF
TGTGCCACCAGTGATTCGCCGGCGGGAGACCATGAGCAGTTCTTC
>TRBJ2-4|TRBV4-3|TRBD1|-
CASSPGTGLGNIQYF
TGCGCCAGCAGCCCCGGGACAGGTCTAGGAAACATTCAGTACTTC
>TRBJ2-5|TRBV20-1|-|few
CSARERYQETQYF
TGCAGTGCTAGAGAGCGGTACCAAGAGACCCAGTACTTC
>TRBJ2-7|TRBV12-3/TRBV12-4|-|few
CASSSVSYEQYF
TGTGCCAGCAGTTCCGTGTCCTACGAGCAGTACTTC
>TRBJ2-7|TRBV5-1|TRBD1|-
CASSFTGDSYEQYF
TGCGCCAGCAGCTTTACAGGGGACTCCTACGAGCAGTACTTC
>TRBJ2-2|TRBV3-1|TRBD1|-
CASSPGTGYLTGELFF
TGTGCCAGCAGCCCTGGGACAGGGTACTTGACCGGGGAGCTGTTTTTT
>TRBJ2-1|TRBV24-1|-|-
CATSAWNEQFF
TGTGCCACCAGTGCATGGAATGAGCAGTTCTTC
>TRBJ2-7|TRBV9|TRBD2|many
CASSLQGLAGEQYF
TGTGCCAGCAGCCTACAGGGGCTAGCGGGGGAGCAGTACTTC
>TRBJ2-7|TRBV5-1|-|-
CASSSGPLYEQYF
TGCGCCAGCAGCTCCGGCCCTTTATACGAGCAGTACTTC
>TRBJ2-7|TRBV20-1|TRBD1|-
CSARETGTAYEQYF
TGCAGTGCTAGAGAGACGGGGACAGCCTACGAGCAGTACTTC
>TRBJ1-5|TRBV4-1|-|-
CASSQEQGDQPQHF
TGCGCCAGCAGCCAAGAGCAGGGAGATCAGCCCCAGCATTTT
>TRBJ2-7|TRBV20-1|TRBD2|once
CSARDPSGRDDQYF
TGCAGTGCTAGAGATCCTAGCGGGAGGGACGATCAGTACTTC
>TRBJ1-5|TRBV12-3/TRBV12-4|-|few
CASRDGNQPQHF
TGTGCCAGCAGGGACGGTAATCAGCCCCAGCATTTT
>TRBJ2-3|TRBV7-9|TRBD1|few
CASTNLTGAVADTQYF
TGTGCCAGCACCAACCTCACAGGGGCGGTTGCAGATACGCAGTATTTT
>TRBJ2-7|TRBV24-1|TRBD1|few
CATSDPGGGQYF
TGTGCCACCAGTGATCCAGGGGGCGGGCAGTACTTC
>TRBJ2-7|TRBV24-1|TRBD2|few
CATSDGTSGGREGYEQYF
TGTGCCACCAGTGACGGGACTAGCGGGGGAAGAGAAGGCTACGAGCAGTACTTC
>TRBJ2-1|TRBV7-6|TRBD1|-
CASSDRGRNNEQFF
TGTGCCAGCAGCGACAGGGGGCGCAACAATGAGCAGTTCTTC
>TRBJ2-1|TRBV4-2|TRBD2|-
CASSQGLAGLHNEQFF
TGTGCCAGCAGCCAAGGACTAGCGGGACTACACAATGAGCAGTTCTTC
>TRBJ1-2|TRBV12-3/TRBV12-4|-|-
CASSPRLKDGYTF
TGTGCCAGCAGTCCCCGCCTAAAGGACGGCTACACCTTC
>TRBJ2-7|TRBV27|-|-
CASSSGLFEQYF
TGTGCCAGCAGTTCCGGCCTATTTGAGCAGTACTTC
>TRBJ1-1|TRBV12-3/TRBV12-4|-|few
CASSFLENTEAFF
TGTGCCAGCAGTTTCCTGGAGAACACTGAAGCTTTCTTT
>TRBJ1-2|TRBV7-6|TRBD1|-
CASSHRMQGAGYTF
TGTGCCAGCAGCCATCGTATGCAGGGGGCGGGCTACACCTTC
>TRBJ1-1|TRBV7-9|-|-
CASSSPAGQPEAFF
TGTGCCAGCAGCTCACCTGCCGGACAGCCTGAAGCTTTCTTT